These 29 T cell receptor beta chains came from one sample sequenced in a study of CD8 T cells in ankylosing spondylitis. TCRdb reprocessed the 5' RACE reads with MiXCR, giving one entry per CDR3 protein. The table lists 210,000 or so distinct CDR3 sequences, around 24% of them singletons. The sequenced sample was blood, either unsorted or a sorted T cell fraction (not recorded which). Receptors originate from a male donor with ankylosing spondylitis or in good health (not recorded which).

This clonotype was observed many times. The chain has TRBV29-1 and TRBJ1-6; 7 nucleotides line up with TRBD1. Trimming removed 6 bases from V and 10 bases from J; junction bases left unmatched: 9. The germline V gene has CDR1 SQVTM and CDR2 ANQGSEA. The CDR3 extends over 13 amino acids. In nucleotides, the CDR3 is TGCAGCGTCATCACGCGACAGGGCTCACCCCTCCACTTT. Encoded protein: CSVITRQGSPLHF.

V gene TRBV6-1 combines with J gene TRBJ2-1; 10 nucleotides match TRBD2. This CDR3 region has 14 residues. The germline gives CDR1 MNHNS, CDR2 SASEGT. Germline trimming cut 5 bases from V and 5 bases from J; bases unmatched to any gene: 3. CDR3 amino acids: CASSPGLANNEQFF. The CDR3 DNA sequence: TGTGCCAGCAGTCCGGGACTAGCGAACAATGAGCAGTTCTTC.

To note about this clonotype: This could be a read error, since a much larger clone is one nucleotide away. Because the CDR3 is missing its conserved closing phenylalanine or tryptophan, this is likely a read error. The rearrangement links TRBV24-1 to TRBJ2-3; 11 bases are a match to TRBD2. The CDR3 consists of 17 residues. Per germline, CDR1 KGHDR and CDR2 SFDVKD. V shed 0 bases and J 2 bases; nucleotides not matched to a gene: 3. The chain's CDR3 is CATSDLMTSGNTDTQYY. CDR3 nucleotide sequence: TGTGCCACCAGTGATTTGATGACTAGCGGGAACACAGATACGCAGTATTAT.

This clonotype was seen a handful of times. The chain joins TRBV6-1 to TRBJ2-3; the match to TRBD1 covers 7 bases. With V trimmed by 6 bases and J by 6 bases, 6 bases remained unmatched. The germline V gene encodes CDR1 MNHNS and CDR2 SASEGT. The CDR3 consists of 13 residues. The chain's CDR3 is CASRRDSSDTQYF. CDR3 nucleotides: TGTGCCAGCAGACGGGACAGTTCGGATACGCAGTATTTT.

This clonotype was seen at least ten times. The V gene is TRBV6-1, the J gene TRBJ2-3; 10 nucleotides agree with TRBD2. The CDR3 runs to 16 residues. The trim removed 7 bases at V and 2 bases at J, leaving 9 bases unmatched. The germline gives CDR1 MNHNS, CDR2 SASEGT. The CDR3: CASNEWTSGPTDTQYF. CDR3 DNA sequence: TGTGCCAGCAACGAATGGACTAGCGGACCCACAGATACGCAGTATTTT.

This clonotype has at least ten counts. The chain joins TRBV29-1 to TRBJ1-1; D possibly corresponds to TRBD1 (5 bases). Trimming took off 7 bases at V and 4 bases at J, with 19 bases between the two ends. CDR3 length equals 14 residues. CDR1 is SQVTM, CDR2 ANQGSEA, per germline. The CDR3 DNA follows: TGCAGCGCCATGAGGGACGCGGGCTCCACTGAAGCTTTCTTT. As protein: CSAMRDAGSTEAFF.

The chain recombines TRBV20-1 with TRBJ2-5; possible D gene TRBD2, 5 bases. The V gene's germline CDR1 is DFQATT and CDR2 SNEGSKA (reference sequence). CDR3 length: 13 residues. Trimming removed 6 bases at V and 5 bases at J, with 16 bases between. The CDR3 nucleotides read TGCAGTGCACCAAAGGCGGGTTGGGAGACCCAGTACTTC. It is translated as CSAPKAGWETQYF.

This clonotype has a handful of counts. The chain combines TRBV20-1 with TRBJ2-5, with D possibly TRBD1 on 5 matching bases. The CDR3 runs to 15 residues. V shed 3 bases and J shed 4 bases, with 18 bases lying between them. The germline V gene encodes CDR1 DFQATT and CDR2 SNEGSKA (reference sequence). The CDR3 region is CSASKAGSGVETQYF. In DNA, the CDR3 is TGCAGTGCTAGTAAGGCAGGGTCAGGTGTAGAGACCCAGTACTTC.

This chain links TRBV12-3 or TRBV12-4 with TRBJ1-1; weak D call: TRBD1 (5 bases). The CDR3 totals 14 residues. V was trimmed by 3 bases and J by 5 bases, leaving 13 bases between them. In nucleotides, the CDR3 is TGTGCCAGCAGTTTTGGCAGGGAGTCGACTGAAGCTTTCTTT. Amino acid sequence: CASSFGRESTEAFF.

J is TRBJ2-1 and V is TRBV7-2; 15 bases align to TRBD2. CDR1 SGHTA and CDR2 FQGNSA come from the germline V gene. The CDR3 covers 15 residues. V shed 1 base, J shed 9 bases, and the junction held 1 base outside the gene matches. CDR3 region: CASSLGGLAGGEQFF. The CDR3 DNA sequence: TGTGCCAGCAGCTTAGGGGGACTAGCGGGAGGTGAGCAGTTCTTC. Combining the CDR3 with reference TRBV7-2 and TRBJ2-1 gives the whole variable domain GAGVSQSPSNKVTEKGKDVELRCDPISGHTALYWYRQSLGQGLEFLIYFQGNSAPDKSGLPSDRFSAERTGGSVSTLTIQRTQQEDSAVYLCASSLGGLAGGEQFFGPGTRLTVL.

This clonotype showed up many times. This chain links TRBV7-3 with TRBJ2-5, with TRBD2 as a possible D gene (6 bases). Germline values: CDR1 SGHTA, CDR2 FQGTGA. Trimming removed 2 bases from V and 4 bases from J, with 14 bases in between. The CDR3 has 15 amino acids. CDR3 DNA: TGTGCCAGCAGCTTAGGGGCGGGGTCTGGAGAGACCCAGTACTTC. Protein: CASSLGAGSGETQYF.

The genes are TRBV7-2 and TRBJ1-2, with 9 bases that match TRBD1. Germline V gene sequence: CDR1 SGHTA, CDR2 FQGNSA. V trimming: 5 bases; J trimming: 4 bases; junction bases outside the gene matches: 8. CDR3 length: 15 amino acids. CDR3 sequence (DNA): TGTGCCAGCAGCACGAGGACAGGGGAGGGCTATGGCTACACCTTC. Translation gives CASSTRTGEGYGYTF.

This clonotype was seen repeatedly, ten times or more. V and J are TRBV4-2 and TRBJ1-4, with D possibly TRBD1 on 5 matching bases. CDR3 length: 14 amino acids. The V and J ends lost 4 bases and 10 bases respectively, with 16 bases between them. Per germline, CDR1 LGHNA and CDR2 YNFKEQ. The CDR3 reads CASSLNRGVGKLFF. The CDR3 bases are TGTGCCAGCAGCCTAAACCGGGGGGTTGGAAAACTGTTTTTT.

This clonotype was found many times. The rearrangement joins TRBV12-3 or TRBV12-4 to TRBJ1-5; the D gene is possibly TRBD1 (5 bases). Trimming removed 3 bases at V and 4 bases at J, with 10 bases between. The length of the CDR3 is 14 residues. The CDR3 sequence: CASSFSGGNQPQHF. CDR3 in DNA: TGTGCCAGCAGTTTCTCGGGGGGAAATCAGCCCCAGCATTTT.

The chain couples TRBV29-1 to TRBJ2-1; D gene ambiguous. This CDR3 is 14 amino acids long. V gave up 3 bases and J gave up 2 bases, with 11 bases separating them. Germline CDR1 SQVTM, CDR2 ANQGSEA. The DNA of the CDR3 is TGCAGCGTTGACCGGAGTCTACCCTACAATGAGCAGTTCTTC. Amino acids: CSVDRSLPYNEQFF.

The table lists this clonotype with many counts. The rearrangement uses TRBV5-1 and TRBJ2-1; D not resolved. Between the trimmed V and J ends, which lost 2 bases and 2 bases, there was a span of 8 bases. This CDR3 is built from 14 residues. CDR1 is SGHRS, CDR2 YFSETQ, per germline. CDR3 sequence: CASSFDSAYNEQFF. CDR3 bases: TGCGCCAGCAGCTTCGACTCCGCCTACAATGAGCAGTTCTTC.

Comment on this clonotype: This is likely a read error, given that the CDR3 carries no conserved phenylalanine or tryptophan at its end. The chain uses TRBV20-1 and TRBJ2-5; the D is unclear. V lost 2 bases and J lost 2, with 15 bases in between. The CDR3 totals 15 residues. Germline values: CDR1 DFQATT, CDR2 SNEGSKA (reference sequence). CDR3 in DNA: TGCAGTGCTAGACTGCTAGTCCCACCACAAGAGACCCAGTACTTA. Translating gives CSARLLVPPQETQYL.

The table lists this clonotype with many counts. The V call is TRBV7-2, the J call TRBJ2-3; D gene uncertain. Trimming took 5 bases from V and 6 from J, leaving 12 bases between them. The CDR3 is 13 amino acids. Per germline, CDR1 SGHTA and CDR2 FQGNSA. The CDR3 DNA follows: TGTGCCAGCAGCAAAATAGTTGCGGATACGCAGTATTTT. This sequence encodes CASSKIVADTQYF.

Ten or more counts support this clonotype. The rearrangement links TRBV6-2 or TRBV6-3 to TRBJ2-1; TRBD2 aligns across 14 bases. The germline gives CDR1 MNHEY, CDR2 SVGEGT. The J segment lost 10 bases and the V segment lost 4 bases, leaving 12 bases of the junction unmatched. The CDR3 spans 17 residues. CDR3 sequence reads: CASSSSGTSGRIREQFF. CDR3 in DNA: TGTGCCAGCAGTTCATCCGGGACTAGCGGGAGAATACGAGAGCAGTTCTTC.

This chain links TRBV25-1 with TRBJ2-7, with 7 bases that match TRBD2. The germline V gene has CDR1 MGHDK and CDR2 SYGVNS. This CDR3 spans 16 amino acids. V lost 6 bases, J lost 4 bases, and 15 bases stayed unmatched. In nucleotides, the CDR3 is TGTGCCAGCAGCAAACTAGAGCCCGCGGGGGTTTACGAGCAGTACTTC. Protein: CASSKLEPAGVYEQYF.

This clonotype was found many times. This chain uses TRBV5-5 with TRBJ2-3; 8 nucleotides agree with TRBD2. This CDR3 spans 16 amino acids. From germline, CDR1 is SGHKS and CDR2 YYEKEE (reference sequence). Unmatched junction bases numbered 10, after V lost 0 bases and J lost 7 bases. CDR3 amino acids: CASSLAGAGVGNTQYF. Written as DNA, the CDR3 is TGTGCCAGCAGCTTGGCCGGAGCGGGAGTCGGGAATACGCAGTATTTT.

Many counts were recorded for this clonotype. The genes are TRBV12-3 or TRBV12-4 and TRBJ2-1; D tentatively fits TRBD1 or TRBD2 (5 bases each). V shed 3 bases and J shed 10 bases, with 19 bases lying between them. The CDR3 spans 15 residues. CDR3 bases: TGTGCCAGCAGTTTCTCCGGGACGACGCTCACCGAGCAGTTCTTC. It translates to CASSFSGTTLTEQFF.

This clonotype was seen at least ten times. The J gene is TRBJ1-1, the V gene TRBV10-3, with D tentatively TRBD1 (5 bases). The CDR3 spans 13 residues. Trimming stripped 1 base from V and 6 bases from J, with 9 bases between. The V gene's germline CDR1 is ENHRY and CDR2 SYGVKD. CDR3 residues: CAISELRDAEAFF. CDR3 coding DNA: TGTGCCATCAGTGAGTTGCGGGACGCTGAAGCTTTCTTT.

There are many counts of this clonotype. This sequence joins TRBV10-3 and TRBJ2-1; TRBD2 matches at 10 bases. The CDR3 contains 13 residues. Germline V lookup: CDR1 ENHRY, CDR2 SYGVKD. The V and J ends lost 4 bases and 9 bases, in that order; junction bases with no gene match: 3. The CDR3 sequence is CAISGLAGVEQFF. CDR3 bases: TGTGCCATCAGTGGGCTAGCGGGAGTTGAGCAGTTCTTC.

This clonotype was counted a few times. This chain connects TRBV18 to TRBJ1-6; TRBD1 matches 8 bases. Germline assignment: CDR1 KGHSH and CDR2 LQKENI. The CDR3 covers 14 residues. V shed 4 bases and J 6 bases; nucleotides not matched to a gene: 2. CDR3 DNA sequence: TGTGCCAGCTCACTTCAGGGGGCTAATTCACCCCTCCACTTT. Translation gives CASSLQGANSPLHF.

This clonotype appeared a few times. The chain links TRBV29-1 to TRBJ2-5, with a tentative D call TRBD2 (5 bases). Germline loops: CDR1 SQVTM, CDR2 ANQGSEA. V was pared by 7 bases and J by 6 bases, with 18 bases between. This CDR3 is built from 13 residues. The CDR3: CSALAREIKTQYF. In DNA form, the CDR3 reads TGCAGCGCCCTGGCGAGGGAGATCAAGACCCAGTACTTC.

This clonotype was found a few times. This sequence joins TRBV27 and TRBJ2-1; TRBD2 matches at 12 bases. With 5 bases clipped from V and 3 bases from J, the junction kept 5 bases outside the gene matches. Germline V gene data show CDR1 as MNHEY and CDR2 as SMNVEV (reference sequence). The CDR3 runs 16 residues. CDR3 sequence: CASSPKTSGSYNEQFF. In DNA, the CDR3 is TGTGCCAGCAGTCCGAAGACTAGCGGGAGCTACAATGAGCAGTTCTTC.

This clonotype has a count of ten or more. This CDR3 reads CASSPLAGRAHEQYF. DNA of the CDR3: TGTGCCAGCAGCCCTCTCGCCGGGAGGGCCCACGAGCAGTACTTC. The gene calls are TRBV9 and TRBJ2-7; 8 positions match TRBD2. The V and J ends lost 4 bases and 5 bases, in that order; junction bases with no gene match: 11. CDR3 size: 15 residues. Germline V CDR1 and CDR2: SGDLS, YYNGEE.

The chain combines TRBV5-5 with TRBJ2-5, with D possibly matching TRBD1 (5 bases). Trimming shortened V by 2 bases and J by 2 bases, and 16 bases separated the two germline ends. CDR1 is SGHKS, CDR2 YYEKEE, per germline (reference sequence). The CDR3 extends over 16 amino acids. The CDR3 coding sequence is TGTGCCAGCAGCTTTGGACACCGATCCGGACAAGAGACCCAGTACTTC. Its translation: CASSFGHRSGQETQYF. Supplemented by reference TRBV5-5 and TRBJ2-5, the full variable domain reads DAGVTQSPTHLIKTRGQQVTLRCSPISGHKSVSWYQQVLGQGPQFIFQYYEKEERGRGNFPDRFSARQFPNYSSELNVNALLLGDSALYLCASSFGHRSGQETQYFGPGTRLLVL.